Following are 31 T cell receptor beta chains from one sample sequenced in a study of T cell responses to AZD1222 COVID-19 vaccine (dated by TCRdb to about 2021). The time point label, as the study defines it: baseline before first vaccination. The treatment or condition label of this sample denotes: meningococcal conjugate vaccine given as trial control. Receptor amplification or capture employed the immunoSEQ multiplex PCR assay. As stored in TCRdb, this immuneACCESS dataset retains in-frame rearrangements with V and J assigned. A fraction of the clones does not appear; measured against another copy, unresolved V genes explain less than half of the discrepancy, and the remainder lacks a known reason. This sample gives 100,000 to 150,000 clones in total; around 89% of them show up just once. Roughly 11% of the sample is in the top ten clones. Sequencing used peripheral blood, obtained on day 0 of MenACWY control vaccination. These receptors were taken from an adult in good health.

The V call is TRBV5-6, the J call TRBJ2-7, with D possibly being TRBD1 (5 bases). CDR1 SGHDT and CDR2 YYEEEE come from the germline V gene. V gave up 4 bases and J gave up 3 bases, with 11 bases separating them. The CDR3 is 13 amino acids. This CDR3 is CASSAIDSYEQYF. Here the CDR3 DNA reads TGTGCCAGCAGCGCAATCGACAGCTACGAGCAGTACTTC.

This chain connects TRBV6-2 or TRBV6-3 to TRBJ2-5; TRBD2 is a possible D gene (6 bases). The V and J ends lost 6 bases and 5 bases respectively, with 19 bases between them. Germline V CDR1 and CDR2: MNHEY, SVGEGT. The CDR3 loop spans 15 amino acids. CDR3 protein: CASSNSVGSGETQYF. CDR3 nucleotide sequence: TGTGCCAGCAGCAATTCCGTCGGGAGTGGCGAGACCCAGTACTTC.

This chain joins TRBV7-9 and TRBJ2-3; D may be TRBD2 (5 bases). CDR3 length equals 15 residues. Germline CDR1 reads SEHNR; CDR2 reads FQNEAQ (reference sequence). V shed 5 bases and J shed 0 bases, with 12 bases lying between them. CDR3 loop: CASSTSGTSTDTQYF. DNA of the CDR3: TGTGCCAGCAGCACAAGCGGCACTAGCACAGATACGCAGTATTTT. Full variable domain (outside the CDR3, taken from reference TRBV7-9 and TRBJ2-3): DTGVSQNPRHKITKRGQNVTFRCDPISEHNRLYWYRQTLGQGPEFLTYFQNEAQLEKSRLLSDRFSAERPKGSFSTLEIQRTEQGDSAMYLCASSTSGTSTDTQYFGPGTRLTVL.

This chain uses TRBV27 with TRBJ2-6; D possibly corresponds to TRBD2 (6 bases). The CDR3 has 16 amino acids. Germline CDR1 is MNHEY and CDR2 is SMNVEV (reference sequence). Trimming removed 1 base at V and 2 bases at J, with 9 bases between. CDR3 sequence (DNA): TGTGCCAGCAGTTTATGGTCGGGGGCTGGGGCCAACGTCCTGACTTTC. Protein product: CASSLWSGAGANVLTF.

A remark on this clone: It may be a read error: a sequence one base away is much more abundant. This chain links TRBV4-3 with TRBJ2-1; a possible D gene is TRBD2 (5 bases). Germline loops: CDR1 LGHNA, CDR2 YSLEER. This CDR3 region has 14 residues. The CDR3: CPRPPRGSSNEQFF. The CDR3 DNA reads TGCCCCCGCCCCCCCCGGGGTAGCTCAAATGAGCAGTTCTTC.

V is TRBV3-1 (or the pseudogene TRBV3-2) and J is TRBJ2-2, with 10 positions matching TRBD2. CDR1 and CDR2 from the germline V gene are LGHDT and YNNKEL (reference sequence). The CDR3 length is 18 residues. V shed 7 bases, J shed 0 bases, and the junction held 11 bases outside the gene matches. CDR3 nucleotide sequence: TGTGCCAGCAAATTTTTAGCGGGAGGAGGATCGAACACCGGGGAGCTGTTTTTT. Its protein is CASKFLAGGGSNTGELFF.

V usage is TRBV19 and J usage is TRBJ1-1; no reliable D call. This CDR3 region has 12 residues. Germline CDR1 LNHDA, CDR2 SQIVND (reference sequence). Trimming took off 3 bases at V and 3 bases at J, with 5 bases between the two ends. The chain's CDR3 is CASSIQYTEAFF. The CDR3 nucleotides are TGTGCCAGTAGTATCCAATACACTGAAGCTTTCTTT.

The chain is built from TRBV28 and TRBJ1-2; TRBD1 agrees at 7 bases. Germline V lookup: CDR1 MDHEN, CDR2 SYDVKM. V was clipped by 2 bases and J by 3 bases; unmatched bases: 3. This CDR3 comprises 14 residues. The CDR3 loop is CASSLSQGDYGYTF. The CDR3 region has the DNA TGTGCCAGCAGTTTAAGTCAGGGGGACTATGGCTACACCTTC.

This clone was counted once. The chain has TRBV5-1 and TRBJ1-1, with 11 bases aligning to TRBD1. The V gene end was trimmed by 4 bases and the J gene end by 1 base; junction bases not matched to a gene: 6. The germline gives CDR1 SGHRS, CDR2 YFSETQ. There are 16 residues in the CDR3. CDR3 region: CASSLGQGAGNTEAFF. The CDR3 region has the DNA TGCGCCAGCAGCCTAGGACAGGGGGCAGGGAACACTGAAGCTTTCTTT. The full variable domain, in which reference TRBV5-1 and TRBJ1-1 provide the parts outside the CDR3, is KAGVTQTPRYLIKTRGQQVTLSCSPISGHRSVSWYQQTPGQGLQFLFEYFSETQRNKGNFPGRFSGRQFSNSRSEMNVSTLELGDSALYLCASSLGQGAGNTEAFFGQGTRLTVV.

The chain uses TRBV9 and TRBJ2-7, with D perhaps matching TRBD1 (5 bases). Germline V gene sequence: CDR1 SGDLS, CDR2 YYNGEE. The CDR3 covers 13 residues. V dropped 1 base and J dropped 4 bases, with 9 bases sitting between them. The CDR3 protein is CASSVQGGYEQYF. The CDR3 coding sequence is TGTGCCAGCAGCGTACAGGGTGGGTACGAGCAGTACTTC.

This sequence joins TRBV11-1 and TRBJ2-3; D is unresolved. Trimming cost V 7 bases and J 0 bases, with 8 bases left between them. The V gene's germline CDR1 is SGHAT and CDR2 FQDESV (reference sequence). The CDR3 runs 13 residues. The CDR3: CASKGFSTDTQYF. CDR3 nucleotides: TGTGCCAGCAAGGGTTTTAGCACAGATACGCAGTATTTT.

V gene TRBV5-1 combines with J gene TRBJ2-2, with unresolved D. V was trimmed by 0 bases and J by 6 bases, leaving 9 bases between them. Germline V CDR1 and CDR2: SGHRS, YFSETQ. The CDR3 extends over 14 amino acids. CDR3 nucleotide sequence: TGCGCCAGCAGCTTGGCGATGGGTTCCGGGGAGCTGTTTTTT. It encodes CASSLAMGSGELFF.

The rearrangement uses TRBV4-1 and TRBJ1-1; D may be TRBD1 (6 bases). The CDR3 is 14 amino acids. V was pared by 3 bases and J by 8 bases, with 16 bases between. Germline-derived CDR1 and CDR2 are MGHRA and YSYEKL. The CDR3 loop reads CASSQRQNQGEAFF. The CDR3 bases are TGCGCCAGCAGCCAGCGCCAAAACCAGGGGGAAGCTTTCTTT.

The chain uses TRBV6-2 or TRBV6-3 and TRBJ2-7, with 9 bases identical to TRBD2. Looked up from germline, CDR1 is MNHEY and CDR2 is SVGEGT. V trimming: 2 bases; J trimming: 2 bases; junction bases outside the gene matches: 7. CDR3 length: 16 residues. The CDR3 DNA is TGTGCCAGCAGTTACGGCGGGGGGGGTACCACCTACGAGCAGTACTTC. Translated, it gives CASSYGGGGTTYEQYF.

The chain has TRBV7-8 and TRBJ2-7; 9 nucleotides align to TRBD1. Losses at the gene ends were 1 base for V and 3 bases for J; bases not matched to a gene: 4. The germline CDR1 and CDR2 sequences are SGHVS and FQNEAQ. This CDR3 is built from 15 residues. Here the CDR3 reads CASSLGPGQGYEQYF. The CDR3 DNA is TGTGCCAGCAGCTTAGGGCCGGGACAGGGCTACGAGCAGTACTTC.

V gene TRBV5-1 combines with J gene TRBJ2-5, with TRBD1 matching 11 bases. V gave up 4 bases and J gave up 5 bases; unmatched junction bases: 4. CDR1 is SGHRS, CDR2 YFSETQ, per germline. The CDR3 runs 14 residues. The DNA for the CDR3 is TGCGCCAGCAGCAGGGGACAGGGGGGCGAGACCCAGTACTTC. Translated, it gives CASSRGQGGETQYF. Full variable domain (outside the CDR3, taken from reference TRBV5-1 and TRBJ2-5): KAGVTQTPRYLIKTRGQQVTLSCSPISGHRSVSWYQQTPGQGLQFLFEYFSETQRNKGNFPGRFSGRQFSNSRSEMNVSTLELGDSALYLCASSRGQGGETQYFGPGTRLLVL.

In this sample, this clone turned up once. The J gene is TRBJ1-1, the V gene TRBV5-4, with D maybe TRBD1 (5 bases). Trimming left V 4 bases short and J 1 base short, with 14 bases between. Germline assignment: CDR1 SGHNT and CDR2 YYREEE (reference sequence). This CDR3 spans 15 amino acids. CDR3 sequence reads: CASSPRPGGNTEAFF. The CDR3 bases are TGTGCCAGCAGCCCCCGCCCCGGGGGGAACACTGAAGCTTTCTTT. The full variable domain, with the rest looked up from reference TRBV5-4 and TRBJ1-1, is ETGVTQSPTHLIKTRGQQVTLRCSSQSGHNTVSWYQQALGQGPQFIFQYYREEENGRGNFPPRFSGLQFPNYSSELNVNALELDDSALYLCASSPRPGGNTEAFFGQGTRLTVV.

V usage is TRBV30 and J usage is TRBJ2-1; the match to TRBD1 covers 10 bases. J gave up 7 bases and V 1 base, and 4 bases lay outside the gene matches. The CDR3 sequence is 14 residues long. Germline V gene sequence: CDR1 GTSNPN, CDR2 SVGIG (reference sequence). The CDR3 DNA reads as TGTGCCTGGAGTGAGGGGACAGGGGTGAATGAGCAGTTCTTC. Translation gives CAWSEGTGVNEQFF.

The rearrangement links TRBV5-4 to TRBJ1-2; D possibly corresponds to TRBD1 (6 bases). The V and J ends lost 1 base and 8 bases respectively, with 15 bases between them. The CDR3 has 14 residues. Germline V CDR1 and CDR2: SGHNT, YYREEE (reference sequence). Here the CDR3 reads CASSLLQGPLGYTF. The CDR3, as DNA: TGTGCCAGCAGCTTGTTGCAGGGGCCCTTGGGCTACACCTTC.

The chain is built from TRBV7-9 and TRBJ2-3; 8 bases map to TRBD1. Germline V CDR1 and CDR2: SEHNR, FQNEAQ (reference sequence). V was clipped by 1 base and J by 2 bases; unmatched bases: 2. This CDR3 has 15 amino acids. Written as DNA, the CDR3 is TGTGCCAGCAGCTTAGGACAGGGGATCACAGATACGCAGTATTTT. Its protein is CASSLGQGITDTQYF.

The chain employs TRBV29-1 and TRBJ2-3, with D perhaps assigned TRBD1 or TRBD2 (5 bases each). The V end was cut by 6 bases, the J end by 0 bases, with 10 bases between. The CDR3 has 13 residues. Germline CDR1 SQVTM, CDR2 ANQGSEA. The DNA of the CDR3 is TGCAGCGTCCGGGACGCCAGCACAGATACGCAGTATTTT. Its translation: CSVRDASTDTQYF.

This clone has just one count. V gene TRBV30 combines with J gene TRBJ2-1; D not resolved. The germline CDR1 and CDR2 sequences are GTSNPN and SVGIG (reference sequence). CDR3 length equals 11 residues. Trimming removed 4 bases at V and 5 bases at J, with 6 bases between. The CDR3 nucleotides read TGTGCCTGGACGACCGACAATGAGCAGTTCTTC. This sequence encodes CAWTTDNEQFF.

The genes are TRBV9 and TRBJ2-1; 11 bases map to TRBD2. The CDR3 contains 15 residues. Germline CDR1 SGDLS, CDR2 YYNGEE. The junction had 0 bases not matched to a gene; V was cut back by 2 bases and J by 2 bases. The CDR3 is CASSVSGRAYNEQFF. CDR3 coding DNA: TGTGCCAGCAGCGTTAGCGGGAGGGCCTACAATGAGCAGTTCTTC. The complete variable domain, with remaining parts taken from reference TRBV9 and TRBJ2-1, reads DSGVTQTPKHLITATGQRVTLRCSPRSGDLSVYWYQQSLDQGLQFLIQYYNGEERAKGNILERFSAQQFPDLHSELNLSSLELGDSALYFCASSVSGRAYNEQFFGPGTRLTVL.

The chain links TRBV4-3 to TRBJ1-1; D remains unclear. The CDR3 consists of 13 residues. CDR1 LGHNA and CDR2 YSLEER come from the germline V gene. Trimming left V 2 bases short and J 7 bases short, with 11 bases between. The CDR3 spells CASSQIGGIEAFF. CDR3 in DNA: TGCGCCAGCAGCCAAATAGGAGGAATTGAAGCTTTCTTT.

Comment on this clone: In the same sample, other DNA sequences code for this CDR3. Here the CDR3 DNA reads TGTGCCAGCAGCTTAGGAGGTACGGAGCAGTTCTTC. As protein: CASSLGGTEQFF. The chain has TRBV7-2 and TRBJ2-1; D is undetermined. The V end was cut by 1 base, the J end by 10 bases, with 8 bases between. This CDR3 contains 12 residues. Germline V gene lookup returns CDR1 SGHTA and CDR2 FQGNSA.

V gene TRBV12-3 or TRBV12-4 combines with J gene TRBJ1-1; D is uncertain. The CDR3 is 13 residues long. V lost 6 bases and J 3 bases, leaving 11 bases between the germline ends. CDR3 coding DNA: TGTGCCAGCAGCCGATCGATGGACACTGAAGCTTTCTTT. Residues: CASSRSMDTEAFF.

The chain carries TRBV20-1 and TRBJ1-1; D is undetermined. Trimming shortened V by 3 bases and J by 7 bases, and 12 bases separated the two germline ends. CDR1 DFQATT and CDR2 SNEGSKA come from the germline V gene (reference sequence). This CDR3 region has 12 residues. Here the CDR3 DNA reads TGCAGTGCTAGTCAAAGCGTAGGTGAAGCTTTCTTT. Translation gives CSASQSVGEAFF.

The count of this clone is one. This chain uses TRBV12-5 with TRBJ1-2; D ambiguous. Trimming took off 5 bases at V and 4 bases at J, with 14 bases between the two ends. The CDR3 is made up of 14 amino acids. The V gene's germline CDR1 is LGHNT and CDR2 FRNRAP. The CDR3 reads CASGVTDRSYGYTF. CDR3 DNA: TGTGCTAGTGGTGTAACGGACCGAAGCTATGGCTACACCTTC.

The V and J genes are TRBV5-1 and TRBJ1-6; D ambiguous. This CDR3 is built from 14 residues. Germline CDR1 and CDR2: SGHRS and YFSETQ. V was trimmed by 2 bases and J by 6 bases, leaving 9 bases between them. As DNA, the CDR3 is TGCGCCAGCAGCTTAGACTGGTCTAATTCACCCCTCCACTTT. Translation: CASSLDWSNSPLHF.

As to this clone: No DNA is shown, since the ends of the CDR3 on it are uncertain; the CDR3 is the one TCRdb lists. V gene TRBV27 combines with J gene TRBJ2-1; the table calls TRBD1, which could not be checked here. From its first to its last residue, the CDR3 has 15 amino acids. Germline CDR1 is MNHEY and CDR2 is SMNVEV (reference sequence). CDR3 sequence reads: CASSSSNRPLNEQFF.

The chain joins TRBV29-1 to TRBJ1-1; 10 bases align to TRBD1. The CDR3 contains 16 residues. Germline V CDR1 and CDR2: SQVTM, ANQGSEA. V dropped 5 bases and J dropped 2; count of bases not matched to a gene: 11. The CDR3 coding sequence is TGCAGCGTTCAGGGATGGGACAGGGGATTAAACACTGAAGCTTTCTTT. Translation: CSVQGWDRGLNTEAFF.